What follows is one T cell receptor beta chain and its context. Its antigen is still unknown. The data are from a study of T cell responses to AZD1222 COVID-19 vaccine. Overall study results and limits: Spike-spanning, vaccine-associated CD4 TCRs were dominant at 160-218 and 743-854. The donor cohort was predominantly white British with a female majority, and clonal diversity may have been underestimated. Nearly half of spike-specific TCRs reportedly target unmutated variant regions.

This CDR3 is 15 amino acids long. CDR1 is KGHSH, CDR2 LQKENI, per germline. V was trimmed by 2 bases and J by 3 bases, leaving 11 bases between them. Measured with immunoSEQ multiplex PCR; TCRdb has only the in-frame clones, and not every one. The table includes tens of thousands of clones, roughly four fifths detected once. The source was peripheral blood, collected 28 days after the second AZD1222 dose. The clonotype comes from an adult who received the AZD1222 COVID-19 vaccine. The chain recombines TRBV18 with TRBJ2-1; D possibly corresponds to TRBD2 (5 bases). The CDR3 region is CASSPGVAGYNEQFF. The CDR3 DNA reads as TGTGCCAGCTCACCAGGCGTGGCGGGCTACAATGAGCAGTTCTTC.